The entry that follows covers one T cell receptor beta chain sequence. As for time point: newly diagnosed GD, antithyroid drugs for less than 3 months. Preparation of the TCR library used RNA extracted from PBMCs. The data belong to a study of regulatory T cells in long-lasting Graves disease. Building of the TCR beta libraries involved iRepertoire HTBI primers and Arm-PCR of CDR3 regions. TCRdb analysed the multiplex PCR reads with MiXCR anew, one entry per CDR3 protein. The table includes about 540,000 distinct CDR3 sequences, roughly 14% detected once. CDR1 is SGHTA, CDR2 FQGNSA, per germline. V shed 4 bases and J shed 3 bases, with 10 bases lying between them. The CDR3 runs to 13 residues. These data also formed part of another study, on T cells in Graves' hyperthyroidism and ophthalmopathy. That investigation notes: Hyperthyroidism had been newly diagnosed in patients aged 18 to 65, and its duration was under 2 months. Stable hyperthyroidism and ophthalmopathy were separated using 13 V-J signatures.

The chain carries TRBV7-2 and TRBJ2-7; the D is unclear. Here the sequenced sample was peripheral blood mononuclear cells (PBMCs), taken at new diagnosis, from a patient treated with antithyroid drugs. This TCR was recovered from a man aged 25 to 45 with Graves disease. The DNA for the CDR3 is TGTGCCAGCAGCTCCACGCAGGACTACGAGCAGTACTTC. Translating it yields CASSSTQDYEQYF.